The 27 T cell receptor beta chains below come from one sample, sequenced in a study of T cell repertoires in cytomegalovirus infection. In TCRdb, the reads were re-called with MiXCR into one record per CDR3 protein. Here the sample spans about 400,000 distinct CDR3 sequences, 15% to 20% being singletons. Sequenced input: PBMCs. The receptors here all came from a human donor in good health (CMV status not recorded). Some clones in this sample may be carry-over from other donors' samples.

This clonotype has ten or more counts. CDR3 residues: CASRPQRNTEAFF. CDR3 DNA sequence: TGTGCCAGCAGGCCACAAAGAAACACTGAAGCTTTCTTT. This chain links TRBV7-2 with TRBJ1-1; D ambiguous. Germline assignment: CDR1 SGHTA and CDR2 FQGNSA. Deletions cut 6 bases from V and 2 bases from J, with 10 bases between. The CDR3 extends over 13 amino acids.

A single count supports this clonotype. A much larger clone sits a single nucleotide away, making a read error possible. The conserved phenylalanine or tryptophan is not found at the CDR3 terminus, so this likely reflects a read error. This chain joins TRBV7-2 and TRBJ1-1; TRBD1 agrees at 7 bases. This CDR3 contains 12 residues. The germline CDR1 and CDR2 sequences are SGHTA and FQGNSA. J was trimmed by 11 bases and V by 6 bases; bases with no gene match: 9. As DNA, the CDR3 is TGTGCCAGCAGTCGCACAGGGGTAGGTGCTTTCTCT. It yields the protein CASSRTGVGAFS.

This clonotype came up a few times. V and J are TRBV20-1 and TRBJ2-1; D gene uncertain. V was cut by 3 bases and J by 0 bases, with 9 bases left in between. From germline, CDR1 is DFQATT and CDR2 SNEGSKA (reference sequence). CDR3 length: 14 residues. The CDR3 here is CSASHGSSYNEQFF. In DNA, the CDR3 is TGCAGTGCTAGTCATGGAAGCTCCTACAATGAGCAGTTCTTC.

This clonotype came up many times. The genes are TRBV7-9 and TRBJ2-5; 7 bases are a match to TRBD1. V lost 5 bases to trimming and J lost 2 bases; unmatched junction nucleotides: 5. CDR1 is SEHNR and CDR2 is FQNEAQ in the germline V gene (reference sequence). The CDR3 runs 14 residues. The CDR3 sequence: CASSLRDRQETQYF. Written as DNA, the CDR3 is TGTGCCAGCAGCCTACGGGACAGACAAGAGACCCAGTACTTC.

This clonotype has just a few counts. This chain links TRBV19 with TRBJ2-7; TRBD1 or TRBD2 may be the D gene (6 bases each). V lost 3 bases and J lost 3, with 12 bases in between. The length of the CDR3 is 14 residues. Germline CDR1 and CDR2: LNHDA and SQIVND (reference sequence). The CDR3 bases are TGTGCCAGTAGTATCGGGGGACAAAGCTACGAGCAGTACTTC. It specifies CASSIGGQSYEQYF. Full variable domain (rest looked up from reference TRBV19 and TRBJ2-7): DGGITQSPKYLFRKEGQNVTLSCEQNLNHDAMYWYRQDPGQGLRLIYYSQIVNDFQKGDIAEGYSVSREKKESFPLTVTSAQKNPTAFYLCASSIGGQSYEQYFGPGTRLTVT.

The chain has TRBV12-3 or TRBV12-4 and TRBJ1-4; D is undetermined. V shed 1 base and J shed 0 bases, with 15 bases lying between them. The CDR3 contains 18 residues. In DNA, the CDR3 is TGTGCCAGCAGTTTAGGGATTTTTAAAGGATCAACTAATGAAAAACTGTTTTTT. Translated, it gives CASSLGIFKGSTNEKLFF.

This clonotype was observed a few times. The chain is built from TRBV19 and TRBJ1-2, with 7 bases matching TRBD1. Germline-derived CDR1 and CDR2 are LNHDA and SQIVND (reference sequence). CDR3 size: 13 residues. V gave up 5 bases and J gave up 4 bases; unmatched junction bases: 4. The DNA for the CDR3 is TGTGCCAGTAGTGCGACAGGGTTCTATGGCTACACCTTC. This gives the protein CASSATGFYGYTF.

This clonotype was observed a few times. The CDR3 bases are TGTGCCAGCAGCCAAGATTTGAACAGCATCTATGGCTACACCTTC. It yields the protein CASSQDLNSIYGYTF. The V and J genes are TRBV3-1 and TRBJ1-2, with no clear D. This CDR3 has 15 amino acids. CDR1 LGHDT and CDR2 YNNKEL come from the germline V gene (reference sequence). Deletions cut 0 bases from V and 4 bases from J, with 12 bases between.

This clonotype was counted only a few times. The chain joins TRBV12-3 or TRBV12-4 to TRBJ1-5; the D gene is possibly TRBD1 (5 bases). The ends were cut back, 5 bases at V and 5 bases at J, with 13 bases in the middle. This CDR3 has 14 residues. The CDR3 sequence: CASSQQVGDQPQHF. CDR3 in DNA: TGTGCCAGCAGTCAACAGGTTGGGGATCAGCCCCAGCATTTT.

This clonotype has only a few counts. The V call is TRBV10-3, the J call TRBJ1-1; D gene uncertain. V was clipped by 7 bases and J by 8 bases, with 23 bases between them. The CDR3 is 15 amino acids. Germline assignment: CDR1 ENHRY and CDR2 SYGVKD. This CDR3 reads CAITDVGVKHEEAFF. The CDR3, as DNA: TGTGCCATCACCGATGTTGGGGTAAAACACGAGGAAGCTTTCTTT.

J is TRBJ2-7 and V is TRBV27, with 9 bases identical to TRBD2. J was trimmed by 4 bases and V by 8 bases; bases with no gene match: 6. The CDR3 contains 13 residues. In germline, CDR1 is MNHEY, CDR2 SMNVEV (reference sequence). As DNA, the CDR3 is TGTGCCAGCGCCGGGACTAGCTGGTACGAGCAGTACTTC. It yields the protein CASAGTSWYEQYF.

This clonotype was found a few times. V is TRBV28 and J is TRBJ2-7; D is perhaps TRBD1 (6 bases). The CDR3 is 12 residues long. CDR1 MDHEN and CDR2 SYDVKM come from the germline V gene. V lost 6 bases, J lost 6 bases, and 12 bases lay in between. CDR3 DNA: TGTGCCAGCAGGCGATGGGACATCGAGCAGTACTTC. Residues: CASRRWDIEQYF.

The chain uses TRBV27 and TRBJ1-2; TRBD1 matches 7 bases. CDR3 size: 13 residues. J gave up 6 bases and V 6 bases, and 7 bases lay outside the gene matches. CDR1 and CDR2 (germline): MNHEY, SMNVEV (reference sequence). As DNA, the CDR3 is TGTGCCAGCAGGCCCACAGGGGCGGATGGCTACACCTTC. Its protein is CASRPTGADGYTF.

This clonotype was counted at least ten times. V is TRBV11-2 and J is TRBJ1-2; TRBD1 matches 9 bases. J was trimmed by 4 bases and V by 5 bases; bases with no gene match: 8. Germline V gives CDR1 SGHAT, CDR2 FQNNGV. CDR3 length equals 15 residues. CDR3 sequence: CASSTGPQGAYGYTF. The CDR3 DNA sequence: TGTGCCAGCAGCACAGGGCCACAGGGGGCCTATGGCTACACCTTC.

The chain links TRBV4-1 to TRBJ2-3, with 10 bases fitting TRBD2. CDR3 size: 18 residues. The V segment lost 2 bases and the J segment 1 base; nucleotides outside the gene matches: 9. Germline CDR1 reads MGHRA; CDR2 reads YSYEKL. CDR3 nucleotide sequence: TGCGCCAGCAGCCAAAGGGGTAGCGGGGGGAGTGGCACAGATACGCAGTATTTT. The encoded protein is CASSQRGSGGSGTDTQYF.

At least ten counts were recorded for this clonotype. The chain couples TRBV12-3 or TRBV12-4 to TRBJ2-3; D is perhaps TRBD2 (5 bases). CDR3 length: 14 amino acids. The V end lost 3 bases, the J end lost 4 bases, and 11 bases lay between the germline ends. The CDR3 region is CASSFVRRSDTQYF. CDR3 nucleotides: TGTGCCAGCAGTTTCGTCAGGAGGTCAGATACGCAGTATTTT.

This rearrangement joins TRBV19 to TRBJ1-2, with TRBD1 as a possible D gene (6 bases). V was clipped by 3 bases and J by 2 bases, with 10 bases between them. This CDR3 region has 14 residues. Germline CDR1 is LNHDA and CDR2 is SQIVND (reference sequence). CDR3 sequence: CASSIGDTNYGYTF. Here the CDR3 DNA reads TGTGCCAGTAGTATTGGGGACACCAACTATGGCTACACCTTC.

The chain recombines TRBV12-3 or TRBV12-4 with TRBJ1-3, with a tentative D call TRBD1 (6 bases). Trimming left V 3 bases short and J 7 bases short, with 13 bases between. This CDR3 has 14 residues. The CDR3 is CASSFTGTFNTIYF. CDR3 DNA sequence: TGTGCCAGCAGTTTCACCGGGACATTCAACACCATATATTTT.

This rearrangement joins TRBV14 to TRBJ1-4; no clear D. V dropped 7 bases and J dropped 5 bases, with 5 bases sitting between them. CDR3 length: 11 residues. Germline V gene data show CDR1 as SGHDN and CDR2 as FVKESK. The CDR3 nucleotides are TGTGCCAGCACCGGGAATGAAAAACTGTTTTTT. Protein sequence: CASTGNEKLFF.

The V call is TRBV14, the J call TRBJ2-3; D assignment may be TRBD1 or TRBD2 (5 bases each). CDR3 size: 17 residues. Trimming took 2 bases from V and 0 from J, leaving 15 bases between them. From germline, CDR1 is SGHDN and CDR2 FVKESK. CDR3 bases: TGTGCCAGCAGCCAAAGGGGACCTCTTCCTAGCACAGATACGCAGTATTTT. It translates to CASSQRGPLPSTDTQYF. The full variable domain, with the rest looked up from reference TRBV14 and TRBJ2-3, is EAGVTQFPSHSVIEKGQTVTLRCDPISGHDNLYWYRRVMGKEIKFLLHFVKESKQDESGMPNNRFLAERTGGTYSTLKVQPAELEDSGVYFCASSQRGPLPSTDTQYFGPGTRLTVL.

This clonotype has ten or more counts. The chain joins TRBV11-1 to TRBJ2-5; 9 nucleotides match TRBD1. The trim removed 4 bases at V and 7 bases at J, leaving 10 bases unmatched. There are 15 residues in the CDR3. CDR1 and CDR2 from the germline V gene are SGHAT and FQDESV (reference sequence). CDR3 protein: CASSSSDRGAATQYF. In DNA, the CDR3 is TGTGCCAGCAGCTCATCGGACAGGGGTGCGGCGACCCAGTACTTC.

This clonotype was seen a handful of times. As the CDR3 is not closed by the conserved phenylalanine or tryptophan, this likely results from a read error. The limits of the CDR3 on the DNA are not certain, so only TCRdb's listed CDR3 is given. The chain has TRBV2 and TRBJ2-5; no DNA check was done on the table's D call, TRBD1. The CDR3 has 10 residues if both end residues are counted. The germline V gene has CDR1 SNHLY and CDR2 FYNNEI. CDR3 region: CASSEEDKSL.

V and J are TRBV20-1 and TRBJ2-1; D possibly corresponds to TRBD2 (7 bases). CDR1 is DFQATT and CDR2 is SNEGSKA in the germline V gene (reference sequence). Trimming shortened V by 3 bases and J by 10 bases, and 19 bases separated the two germline ends. The CDR3 is made up of 14 amino acids. The chain's CDR3 is CSASGGAIEGEQFF. The CDR3 DNA reads TGCAGTGCTAGTGGGGGGGCCATAGAGGGGGAGCAGTTCTTC.

The sample holds many counts of this clonotype. The J gene is TRBJ2-7, the V gene TRBV4-3, with a possible D match to TRBD1 (6 bases). Germline loops: CDR1 LGHNA, CDR2 YSLEER. The CDR3 has 13 residues. Trimming shortened V by 1 base and J by 12 bases, and 16 bases separated the two germline ends. CDR3 coding DNA: TGCGCCAGCAGCCAAGGGGGCAGGGGACGGCTGTACTTC. Translation gives CASSQGGRGRLYF.

This clonotype has only a few counts. The chain links TRBV19 to TRBJ1-1, with D perhaps matching TRBD1 (6 bases). Germline V gene sequence: CDR1 LNHDA, CDR2 SQIVND (reference sequence). The CDR3 extends over 18 amino acids. The V gene lost 4 bases and the J gene lost 5 bases, with 26 bases spanning the gap. The CDR3: CASSTGLRQTVGTTEAFF. CDR3 DNA sequence: TGTGCCAGTAGTACAGGGCTAAGACAGACGGTGGGGACAACTGAAGCTTTCTTT.

In this sample, this clonotype turned up many times. V and J are TRBV7-3 and TRBJ2-5; 8 bases line up with TRBD2. Germline values: CDR1 SGHTA, CDR2 FQGTGA. This CDR3 has 13 residues. V was pared by 3 bases and J by 4 bases, with 1 base of the junction left unmatched. CDR3 sequence: CASSFGGVETQYF. DNA for the CDR3: TGTGCCAGCAGCTTCGGGGGGGTAGAGACCCAGTACTTC.

This clonotype was counted at least ten times. The chain recombines TRBV28 with TRBJ1-5; perhaps TRBD1 as D (6 bases). Trimming removed 3 bases from V and 4 bases from J, with 13 bases in between. Germline CDR1 and CDR2: MDHEN and SYDVKM. This CDR3 has 15 amino acids. CDR3 nucleotides: TGTGCCAGCAGTTTCCTTGACAGGCCAAATCAGCCCCAGCATTTT. This gives the protein CASSFLDRPNQPQHF.